The 27 T cell receptor beta chains below were found in one sample sequenced in a study of cytomegalovirus exposure and HLA in healthy donors. The PCR was carried out with 60 Vbeta primers and 13 Jbeta primers. Libraries were prepared by immunoSEQ multiplex PCR; TCRdb keeps only in-frame clonotypes and omits some of them. Of approximately 55,000 clones listed, 65% to 85% are singletons. The sequencing input was PBMCs. Receptor source: a boy between 10 and 17 years old in good health and CMV-seropositive.

This chain uses TRBV5-5 with TRBJ2-2; 7 bases are shared with TRBD2. Trimming removed 1 base from V and 9 bases from J; junction bases left unmatched: 9. Germline V gives CDR1 SGHKS, CDR2 YYEKEE (reference sequence). This CDR3 has 15 residues. The CDR3 reads CASSLRRGDHRELFF. The CDR3 bases are TGTGCCAGCAGCTTGAGACGGGGGGACCACCGGGAGCTGTTTTTT.

The rearrangement joins TRBV19 to TRBJ2-2; weak D call: TRBD1 (5 bases). There are 17 residues in the CDR3. Germline-derived CDR1 and CDR2 are LNHDA and SQIVND (reference sequence). The V end was cut by 6 bases, the J end by 3 bases, with 20 bases between. CDR3 DNA sequence: TGTGCCAGTAGCAGGGTGGGGCCCTCGGTGGACACCGGGGAGCTGTTTTTT. Its translation: CASSRVGPSVDTGELFF.

The CDR3 coding sequence is TGTGCCAGCAGTGAACTGACGGGTGGCTACACCTTC. Translating gives CASSELTGGYTF. This rearrangement joins TRBV25-1 to TRBJ1-2; D is ambiguous. Trimming removed 2 bases from V and 7 bases from J, with 8 bases in between. CDR3 length: 12 amino acids. Germline V gene data show CDR1 as MGHDK and CDR2 as SYGVNS.

The CDR3 DNA sequence: TGTGCCAGCAGTGATAGGGTGACAGGGGCGAGAAATCAGCCCCAGCATTTT. This translates into CASSDRVTGARNQPQHF. This rearrangement joins TRBV6-1 to TRBJ1-5; 8 positions match TRBD1. Germline assignment: CDR1 MNHNS and CDR2 SASEGT. The CDR3 spans 17 residues. V dropped 3 bases and J dropped 4; count of bases not matched to a gene: 11.

This clone occurred once. The rearrangement links TRBV27 to TRBJ2-5, with 8 bases fitting TRBD2. Germline-derived CDR1 and CDR2 are MNHEY and SMNVEV (reference sequence). The CDR3 covers 15 residues. The junction had 5 bases not matched to a gene; V was cut back by 3 bases and J by 2 bases. CDR3 sequence (DNA): TGTGCCAGCAGTTTCAGCGGGGGCGGGCAAGAGACCCAGTACTTC. This codes for CASSFSGGGQETQYF.

The rearrangement links TRBV13 to TRBJ1-2; no clear D. Per germline, CDR1 PRHDT and CDR2 FYEKMQ (reference sequence). The ends were cut back, 4 bases at V and 3 bases at J, with 12 bases in the middle. This CDR3 is 14 amino acids long. The CDR3 here is CASSSQTSDYGYTF. The DNA of the CDR3 is TGTGCCAGCAGCTCACAGACGTCGGACTATGGCTACACCTTC.

J is TRBJ2-3 and V is TRBV7-2; D remains ambiguous. Trimming removed 3 bases from V and 5 bases from J, with 6 bases in between. The length of the CDR3 is 12 residues. Germline CDR1 SGHTA, CDR2 FQGNSA. This CDR3 reads CASSFFRDTQYF. The DNA for the CDR3 is TGTGCCAGCAGCTTCTTTCGAGATACGCAGTATTTT.

The chain uses TRBV5-8 and TRBJ2-5, with D possibly TRBD1 on 6 matching bases. The J call is doubtful: the DNA matches TRBJ2-7 better. CDR3 size: 17 residues. Germline CDR1 SGHTS, CDR2 YDEGEE. The CDR3 bases are TGTGCCAGCAGCCCCCTGCTTAGGCAGGGGAAGTTTTACGAGCAGTACTTC. Translating gives CASSPLLRQGKFYEQYF.

The rearrangement links TRBV6-1 to TRBJ2-1, with D perhaps matching TRBD2 (6 bases). The germline V gene encodes CDR1 MNHNS and CDR2 SASEGT. This CDR3 comprises 13 residues. V lost 3 bases and J lost 7, with 10 bases in between. CDR3 loop: CASSDSGLNEQFF. In nucleotides, the CDR3 is TGTGCCAGCAGTGACAGCGGGCTAAATGAGCAGTTCTTC.

The chain uses TRBV5-1 and TRBJ2-7, with TRBD1 matching over 7 bases. Looked up from germline, CDR1 is SGHRS and CDR2 is YFSETQ. The CDR3 has 16 amino acids. Germline trimming cut 0 bases from V and 4 bases from J; bases unmatched to any gene: 10. CDR3 DNA sequence: TGCGCCAGCAGCTTGGGTAAAGGGACAGCAGCGTACGAGCAGTACTTC. Protein sequence: CASSLGKGTAAYEQYF.

The table lists this clone with a count of one. The V call is TRBV6-5, the J call TRBJ1-2; D gene uncertain. Germline lookup yields CDR1 MNHEY and CDR2 SVGAGI. This CDR3 is 16 amino acids long. Trimming took off 0 bases at V and 4 bases at J, with 15 bases between the two ends. This CDR3 reads CASSYSKVEGRYGYTF. CDR3 DNA sequence: TGTGCCAGCAGTTACTCGAAAGTTGAGGGCCGCTATGGCTACACCTTC.

The V call is TRBV29-1, the J call TRBJ1-1; D may be TRBD1 (5 bases). This CDR3 region has 11 residues. Germline V gene sequence: CDR1 SQVTM, CDR2 ANQGSEA. Between the trimmed V and J ends, which lost 7 bases and 1 base, there was a span of 7 bases. CDR3 loop: CSAQGNTEAFF. CDR3 nucleotides: TGCAGCGCGCAGGGGAACACTGAAGCTTTCTTT.

V usage is TRBV19 and J usage is TRBJ1-1; TRBD1 aligns across 12 bases. Germline CDR1 reads LNHDA; CDR2 reads SQIVND (reference sequence). V dropped 5 bases and J dropped 5; count of bases not matched to a gene: 9. The CDR3 covers 16 residues. The CDR3 nucleotides are TGTGCCAGTAGTCTCCTATCGGGACAGGGGGCAACTGAAGCTTTCTTT. This gives the protein CASSLLSGQGATEAFF.

The chain recombines TRBV29-1 with TRBJ1-3; perhaps TRBD1 as D (6 bases). The germline gives CDR1 SQVTM, CDR2 ANQGSEA. This CDR3 is built from 12 residues. The CDR3 loop is CSADSGMDTIYF. The DNA of the CDR3 is TGCAGTGCGGACAGCGGAATGGACACCATATATTTT.

The chain couples TRBV18 to TRBJ1-5; TRBD1 matches 9 bases. V gave up 6 bases and J gave up 4 bases; unmatched junction bases: 1. The CDR3 is made up of 13 amino acids. Germline-derived CDR1 and CDR2 are KGHSH and LQKENI. DNA for the CDR3: TGTGCCAGCTCGGGGACAGGGAATCAGCCCCAGCATTTT. Amino acids: CASSGTGNQPQHF. Full variable domain (remainder filled in from reference TRBV18 and TRBJ1-5): NAGVMQNPRHLVRRRGQEARLRCSPMKGHSHVYWYRQLPEEGLKFMVYLQKENIIDESGMPKERFSAEFPKEGPSILRIQQVVRGDSAAYFCASSGTGNQPQHFGDGTRLSIL.

This clone was seen a few times. V and J are TRBV9 and TRBJ2-6; D is uncertain. The V end was cut by 0 bases, the J end by 1 base, with 8 bases between. CDR3 length: 16 residues. Per germline, CDR1 SGDLS and CDR2 YYNGEE. The CDR3 sequence is CASSVDLTSGANVLTF. In nucleotides, the CDR3 is TGTGCCAGCAGCGTAGATCTGACTTCTGGGGCCAACGTCCTGACTTTC.

This clone is a singleton in its sample. CDR3 coding DNA: TGCGCCAGCAGCTTGGTTAGCCCGAGGGTCTATGGCTACACCTTC. Translated: CASSLVSPRVYGYTF. The chain has TRBV5-1 and TRBJ1-2; D is unresolved. The CDR3 runs 15 residues. Trimming left V 0 bases short and J 4 bases short, with 13 bases between. Germline-derived CDR1 and CDR2 are SGHRS and YFSETQ.

The V call is TRBV5-6, the J call TRBJ1-6; 7 bases align to TRBD1. Trimming cost V 4 bases and J 10 bases; bases outside gene matches: 2. Germline V gene data show CDR1 as SGHDT and CDR2 as YYEEEE. This CDR3 spans 12 amino acids. CDR3 in amino acids: CASSVQGSPLHF. CDR3 DNA sequence: TGTGCCAGCAGCGTACAGGGGTCACCCCTCCACTTT.

Of note for this clone: A read error may account for a junction end that differs from germline. The chain uses TRBV7-9 and TRBJ2-7; tentative D call: TRBD1 (5 bases). The CDR3 extends over 15 amino acids. Germline-derived CDR1 and CDR2 are SEHNR and FQNEAQ (reference sequence). In DNA form, the CDR3 reads TGTGCCAGCAGCTTGATTAGGGGCAGGTCCTTCGAGCAGTACTTC. Its protein is CASSLIRGRSFEQYF.

This chain links TRBV19 with TRBJ2-2; weak D call: TRBD2 (7 bases). Germline CDR1 and CDR2: LNHDA and SQIVND (reference sequence). V was trimmed by 3 bases and J by 6 bases, leaving 14 bases between them. CDR3 length equals 15 residues. The CDR3 is CASSIGRGRAGELFF. DNA for the CDR3: TGTGCCAGTAGTATCGGGCGGGGGCGGGCCGGGGAGCTGTTTTTT.

The rearrangement links TRBV10-3 to TRBJ1-1; 7 bases are shared with TRBD1. This CDR3 is 13 amino acids long. The germline V gene has CDR1 ENHRY and CDR2 SYGVKD. V shed 5 bases and J 3 bases; nucleotides not matched to a gene: 3. The CDR3 bases are TGTGCCATCAGTTCCGGGACAGACACTGAAGCTTTCTTT. It translates to CAISSGTDTEAFF.

This clone turned up a few times. This chain connects TRBV2 to TRBJ2-1; D not certain. Deletions cut 7 bases from V and 5 bases from J, with 15 bases between. Germline V CDR1 and CDR2: SNHLY, FYNNEI. The CDR3 has 14 residues. The CDR3, as DNA: TGTGCCAGCACCCCCTTTGCGGCCAACAATGAGCAGTTCTTC. Translation gives CASTPFAANNEQFF.

The chain is built from TRBV5-5 and TRBJ1-5; the D is unclear. Germline V lookup: CDR1 SGHKS, CDR2 YYEKEE (reference sequence). Deletions cut 0 bases from V and 1 base from J, with 14 bases between. There are 17 residues in the CDR3. The CDR3 DNA reads as TGTGCCAGCAGCTTGGCAGCAGAGGGTATAAGCAATCAGCCCCAGCATTTT. Translating gives CASSLAAEGISNQPQHF.

J is TRBJ1-5 and V is TRBV10-3; a weak D match, TRBD1 (6 bases). Germline V gives CDR1 ENHRY, CDR2 SYGVKD. The CDR3 covers 15 residues. Deletions cut 2 bases from V and 0 bases from J, with 8 bases between. CDR3 bases: TGTGCCATCAGTGAGGGACAGCCTAGCAATCAGCCCCAGCATTTT. Encoded protein: CAISEGQPSNQPQHF.

V and J are TRBV27 and TRBJ2-7; TRBD2 aligns across 7 bases. Per germline, CDR1 MNHEY and CDR2 SMNVEV (reference sequence). The length of the CDR3 is 15 residues. Unmatched junction bases numbered 8, after V lost 6 bases and J lost 0 bases. CDR3 sequence reads: CASRDGRGASYEQYF. CDR3 sequence (DNA): TGTGCCAGCAGGGATGGGAGGGGAGCCTCCTACGAGCAGTACTTC.

The V gene is TRBV7-3, the J gene TRBJ2-3; 9 nucleotides agree with TRBD2. This CDR3 is 15 amino acids long. V shed 5 bases and J 4 bases; nucleotides not matched to a gene: 7. Looked up from germline, CDR1 is SGHTA and CDR2 is FQGTGA. The CDR3 loop reads CASSAGLAGSDTQYF. The DNA for the CDR3 is TGTGCCAGCAGCGCGGGGCTAGCGGGGTCAGATACGCAGTATTTT.

This chain connects TRBV7-9 to TRBJ1-3; possibly TRBD1 for D (5 bases). Trimming pared 5 bases from V and 3 bases from J, leaving 11 bases between. The CDR3 has 14 amino acids. CDR1 is SEHNR and CDR2 is FQNEAQ in the germline V gene (reference sequence). As DNA, the CDR3 is TGTGCCAGCAGCCCCAGGGTATTTGGAAACACCATATATTTT. This sequence encodes CASSPRVFGNTIYF.